This T cell receptor (beta chain) was sequenced for a study of blood T cell repertoires in COVID-19 (TCRdb year 2020). Background on the whole study: Samples from collaborators originated in the United States, Italy and Spain and spanned both the acute and convalescent phases of COVID-19. The prospective study material was composed of cDNA or gDNA derived from T cells, B-cell-depleted T cells, or PBMCs. Deeply sampled blood TCRbeta repertoires from subjects exposed to, actively infected with, or recovered from COVID-19 were included in the dataset. A freely available public database, intended as a resource for researchers studying the immune response to SARS-CoV-2, is where the repertoires were released. Samples were obtained from the ongoing ImmuneRACE study (first 160 participants) and from 1,000 to 1,500 subjects provided by 6 global collaborators. A de-identified subject ID, COVID-19 status, age in years and sex were almost always included in the sample metadata. HLA class I and class II types, where available, came from metadata supplied by the sample provider rather than from assay-based typing. The full study reports these points: Clinical and demographic metadata were provided uncurated, with the amount varying by source and participant.

V trim: 4 bases; J trim: 5 bases; unmatched bases: 5. CDR1 and CDR2, per the germline V gene, are KGHSH and LQKENI. There are 14 amino acids in the CDR3, from cysteine to phenylalanine inclusive. Solely the CDR3 DNA is kept, with 42 bases framed from the first base. TCRbeta CDR3 regions were amplified from genomic DNA by means of the immunoSEQ Assay, a bias-controlled multiplex PCR. The source study handled its data this way. The number of nucleated cells in each sample was estimated by amplification of reference gene primers within the assay. To quantify the absolute abundance of each unique TCRbeta CDR3 rearrangement, sequence reads were collapsed and filtered. For each sample, productive Simpson clonality was calculated as the square root of Simpson's diversity index across productive rearrangements. TCRdb mirrors the immuneACCESS table, restricted to in-frame sequences. Some clones are absent from its copies; in checked studies, under half trace to an unresolved V gene, and the reason for the others is unknown. V, J and clone size are those of that table, while D and trimming were read from the DNA. The sample contains approximately 160,000 clones, roughly 90% of them found a single time. Roughly 19% of the sample is held by the ten biggest clonotypes.

Turning to this clone: Its antigen has not been determined. No clone much larger than this one lies a single base away; base qualities are absent.

Each collaborating institution followed its own protocols to collect whole blood in K2EDTA tubes. For TCRbeta analysis, collaborator samples were shipped as frozen whole blood, as isolated PBMCs, or as DNA extracted from either sample type. The source material was peripheral blood. The sequence derives from a man in his sixties with active or convalescent COVID-19. This receptor chain uses TRBV18 and TRBJ1-2; 9 of the junction bases match TRBD1. CDR3 sequence: CASSLGTGRYGYTF. The nucleotide sequence is TGTGCCAGCTCACTCGGGACAGGGAGATATGGCTACACCTTC.